The 15 T cell receptor beta chains listed next were all sequenced from one sample in a study of OX40 agonist ivuxolimab in advanced cancers. Assay: immunoSEQ multiplex PCR; the TCRdb copy retains only in-frame clones and omits some. The sample lists about 14,000 clones; roughly 89% were seen once. The source material was CD4+ or CD8+ T cells sorted from blood, sampled in a trial of the OX40 agonist ivuxolimab. These receptors all stem from an adult with an advanced solid tumor such as melanoma, head and neck, liver or kidney cancer.

The V and J genes are TRBV27 and TRBJ2-1; maybe TRBD2 (6 bases). The germline CDR1 and CDR2 sequences are MNHEY and SMNVEV (reference sequence). The CDR3 loop spans 14 amino acids. V was trimmed by 3 bases and J by 5 bases, leaving 11 bases between them. CDR3 amino acids: CASSFPGVDNEQFF. The CDR3 nucleotides are TGTGCCAGCAGTTTCCCGGGAGTAGACAATGAGCAGTTCTTC.

The chain uses TRBV7-3 and TRBJ2-3, with 8 bases aligning to TRBD2. The J segment lost 0 bases and the V segment lost 0 bases, leaving 11 bases of the junction unmatched. The CDR3 has 19 residues. In germline, CDR1 is SGHTA, CDR2 FQGTGA. CDR3 DNA sequence: TGTGCCAGCAGCTTAACTTCTGTGGCTAGCGGGCCTAGCACAGATACGCAGTATTTT. Translating gives CASSLTSVASGPSTDTQYF.

The V and J genes are TRBV14 and TRBJ2-4, with TRBD1 matching 8 bases. From germline, CDR1 is SGHDN and CDR2 FVKESK. V shed 5 bases and J 6 bases; nucleotides not matched to a gene: 3. The CDR3 has 13 amino acids. CDR3 sequence reads: CASSWTGLNIQYF. DNA for the CDR3: TGTGCCAGCAGCTGGACAGGGTTAAACATTCAGTACTTC.

V usage is TRBV6-5 and J usage is TRBJ1-5, with D unclear. Germline lookup yields CDR1 MNHEY and CDR2 SVGAGI. V gave up 10 bases and J gave up 3 bases, with 10 bases separating them. CDR3 size: 12 residues. DNA for the CDR3: TGTGCCACCGGAAGGGACAATCAGCCCCAGCATTTT. Translated, it gives CATGRDNQPQHF.

The V gene is TRBV2, the J gene TRBJ1-1; 7 bases are shared with TRBD1. This CDR3 contains 14 residues. The V gene's germline CDR1 is SNHLY and CDR2 FYNNEI. Trimming at V came to 4 bases and at J to 0 bases, leaving 2 bases not matched to a gene. The CDR3 region has the DNA TGTGCCAGCAGTGCTGGGACAGTGAACACTGAAGCTTTCTTT. Residues: CASSAGTVNTEAFF. The full variable domain, its missing parts supplied by reference TRBV2 and TRBJ1-1, is EPEVTQTPSHQVTQMGQEVILRCVPISNHLYFYWYRQILGQKVEFLVSFYNNEISEKSEIFDDQFSVERPDGSNFTLKIRSTKLEDSAMYFCASSAGTVNTEAFFGQGTRLTVV.

V is TRBV27 and J is TRBJ1-5; possibly TRBD1 for D (5 bases). The CDR3 loop spans 13 amino acids. Germline V CDR1 and CDR2: MNHEY, SMNVEV (reference sequence). Trimming cost V 5 bases and J 6 bases, with 11 bases left between them. The CDR3 loop reads CASSPRGGQPQHF. DNA of the CDR3: TGTGCCAGCAGTCCCCGGGGGGGTCAGCCCCAGCATTTT.

The chain couples TRBV13 to TRBJ2-7; 9 positions agree with TRBD2. Germline V gene data show CDR1 as PRHDT and CDR2 as FYEKMQ (reference sequence). The CDR3 has 14 residues. Trimming removed 5 bases from V and 7 bases from J; junction bases left unmatched: 9. Here the CDR3 reads CASSTQLAGEEQYF. The CDR3 DNA follows: TGTGCCAGCAGCACCCAGTTAGCGGGGGAAGAGCAGTACTTC.

The rearrangement uses TRBV19 and TRBJ2-5; TRBD2 matches 14 bases. Germline assignment: CDR1 LNHDA and CDR2 SQIVND (reference sequence). The ends lost 3 bases at V and 4 bases at J; junction bases unmatched: 4. This CDR3 spans 16 amino acids. CDR3 sequence reads: CASSMLGTSGRETQYF. CDR3 coding DNA: TGTGCCAGTAGTATGTTGGGGACTAGCGGGAGAGAGACCCAGTACTTC.

The rearrangement joins TRBV5-6 to TRBJ2-7, with D tentatively TRBD1 or TRBD2 (5 bases each). Germline-derived CDR1 and CDR2 are SGHDT and YYEEEE. Trimming removed 0 bases at V and 3 bases at J, with 13 bases between. The CDR3 loop spans 15 amino acids. The CDR3 protein is CASSLGPTGHYEQYF. As DNA, the CDR3 is TGTGCCAGCAGCTTGGGCCCCACGGGGCACTACGAGCAGTACTTC.

The DNA of the CDR3 is TGTGCCAGCAGCTTAGGAGACACAACCTACGAGCAGTACTTC. Protein: CASSLGDTTYEQYF. V and J are TRBV11-3 and TRBJ2-7; D is uncertain. Germline V gives CDR1 SGHNT, CDR2 YENEEA. The V end lost 1 base, the J end lost 2 bases, and 9 bases lay between the germline ends. CDR3 length equals 14 residues.

The chain joins TRBV27 to TRBJ2-2, with unresolved D. V was shortened by 4 bases and J by 9 bases, with 9 bases between the two germline ends. The CDR3 length is 12 residues. CDR1 is MNHEY, CDR2 SMNVEV, per germline (reference sequence). CDR3 DNA: TGTGCCAGCAGTTCCTCTTTGCGGGAGCTGTTTTTT. This codes for CASSSSLRELFF.

V gene TRBV7-9 combines with J gene TRBJ1-1; D ambiguous. The CDR3 extends over 11 amino acids. Trimming shortened V by 6 bases and J by 2 bases, and 4 bases separated the two germline ends. The germline gives CDR1 SEHNR, CDR2 FQNEAQ (reference sequence). The CDR3: CASRSNTEAFF. Here the CDR3 DNA reads TGTGCCAGCAGGTCTAACACTGAAGCTTTCTTT.

The chain carries TRBV19 and TRBJ2-4; 7 nucleotides line up with TRBD1. Per the germline V gene, CDR1 is LNHDA and CDR2 is SQIVND (reference sequence). This CDR3 has 14 residues. J was trimmed by 4 bases and V by 6 bases; bases with no gene match: 6. The CDR3 DNA reads as TGTGCCAGTAGCATGGGACAGAGAAAAAACATTCAGTACTTC. Residues: CASSMGQRKNIQYF.

V gene TRBV27 combines with J gene TRBJ1-5; D gene unclear. CDR1 MNHEY and CDR2 SMNVEV come from the germline V gene (reference sequence). The V gene lost 5 bases and the J gene lost 5 bases, with 16 bases spanning the gap. The CDR3 contains 15 residues. The CDR3, as DNA: TGTGCCAGCAGTCCCTTATGGTCTCGGCATCAGCCCCAGCATTTT. Protein: CASSPLWSRHQPQHF.

This clone was found a few times. This chain joins TRBV5-1 and TRBJ2-5; D might be TRBD1 or TRBD2, each matching 5 bases. Germline V CDR1 and CDR2: SGHRS, YFSETQ. Trimming left V 0 bases short and J 10 bases short, with 10 bases between. This CDR3 is 12 amino acids long. As DNA, the CDR3 is TGCGCCAGCAGCTTGGTGGGGGTGGACCAGTACTTC. Translated, it gives CASSLVGVDQYF.